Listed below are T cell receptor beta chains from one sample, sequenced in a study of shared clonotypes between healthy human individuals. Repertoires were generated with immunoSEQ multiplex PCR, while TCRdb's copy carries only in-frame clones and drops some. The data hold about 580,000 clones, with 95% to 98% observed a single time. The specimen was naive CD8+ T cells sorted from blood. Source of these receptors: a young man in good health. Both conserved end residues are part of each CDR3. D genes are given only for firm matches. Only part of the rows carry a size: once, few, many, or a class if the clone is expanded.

TGTGCCAGCAATGGGGCAGGGATCTATGGCTACACCTTC | CASNGAGIYGYTF | TRBJ1-2 | - | - | TRBV2
TGTGCCAGCAGTTTCTTCCCAGGGTTCCGGGACACTGAAGCTTTCTTT | CASSFFPGFRDTEAFF | TRBJ1-1 | - | - | TRBV28
TGTGCCAGCAGGACTCCGGGACAGGGTAACACCGGGGAGCTGTTTTTT | CASRTPGQGNTGELFF | TRBJ2-2 | - | TRBD1 | TRBV7-6
TGTGCCAGCAGTTTATTGTGGGGGTTCGGGCACAATGAGCAGTTCTTC | CASSLLWGFGHNEQFF | TRBJ2-1 | - | - | TRBV28
TGTGCCAGCAGCTTTGCGACAGGGGGAGGCGGGGAGCTGTTTTTT | CASSFATGGGGELFF | TRBJ2-2 | - | TRBD1 | TRBV7-9
TGTGCCAGCAGTTTACGGACTAGATCCGAGCAGTACTTC | CASSLRTRSEQYF | TRBJ2-7 | - | TRBD2 | TRBV28
TGCGCCAGCAGCCAAGAGGGTCGGGTCCAGCATTTT | CASSQEGRVQHF | TRBJ1-5 | - | - | TRBV4-1
TGTGCCAGCAGCGTAAAGCCCACGACAGGACCGAACACTGAAGCTTTCTTT | CASSVKPTTGPNTEAFF | TRBJ1-1 | - | - | TRBV9
TGTGCCAGCTCGCAAAACACTGCAACTAATGAAAAACTGTTTTTT | CASSQNTATNEKLFF | TRBJ1-4 | - | - | TRBV18
TGCGCCAGCAGCCAAGGACGGACGGCCAGGGGGGAAGCTTTCTTT | CASSQGRTARGEAFF | TRBJ1-1 | - | TRBD1 | TRBV4-3
TGTGCCAGCATCCCAAGCGGGAGAAGCACAGATACGCAGTATTTT | CASIPSGRSTDTQYF | TRBJ2-3 | - | TRBD2 | TRBV7-6
TGTGCCAGCAGCCCCAGGCAGGGGCTCGAGCAGTACTTC | CASSPRQGLEQYF | TRBJ2-7 | - | - | TRBV7-6
TGTGCCAGCAGCGTAGAAGGGTTGAACACTGAAGCTTTCTTT | CASSVEGLNTEAFF | TRBJ1-1 | - | - | TRBV9
TGCGCCAGCAGCCAAGAATGGACTAGCGGGTCTAGCACAGATACGCAGTATTTT | CASSQEWTSGSSTDTQYF | TRBJ2-3 | - | TRBD2 | TRBV4-3
TGTGCCAGCAGCTTAGTGAGTGGTTTTGGGTCCCTCTCCTACAATGAGCAGTTCTTC | CASSLVSGFGSLSYNEQFF | TRBJ2-1 | - | - | TRBV7-8
TGCGCCAGCAGCCAGGGATGGGACTACACAGATACGCAGTATTTT | CASSQGWDYTDTQYF | TRBJ2-3 | - | TRBD2 | TRBV4-1
TGTGCCAGCAGCTCTTCGACCGGGACACTAAACACTGAAGCTTTCTTT | CASSSSTGTLNTEAFF | TRBJ1-1 | - | - | TRBV11-2
TGTGCCAGCAGTAAACGGACTACCAGCTCCTACGAGCAGTACTTC | CASSKRTTSSYEQYF | TRBJ2-7 | - | - | TRBV5-8
TGTGCCAGCAGCTTAGACGGTCTGGAGCAGTACTTC | CASSLDGLEQYF | TRBJ2-7 | - | - | TRBV13
TGTGCCAGCTCACCCGGAGCCGGGGAGCTGTTTTTT | CASSPGAGELFF | TRBJ2-2 | - | - | TRBV18
TGTGCCAGCAGTTTACTTGGCGGAGGCACAGATACGCAGTATTTT | CASSLLGGGTDTQYF | TRBJ2-3 | - | - | TRBV27
TGCGCCAGCAGCTTACGCAGGGCCGCCGAGGAAGCTTTCTTT | CASSLRRAAEEAFF | TRBJ1-1 | - | - | TRBV5-1
TGTGCCTGGAGTGTGGCGTGGGAGCAGTACTTC | CAWSVAWEQYF | TRBJ2-7 | once | - | TRBV30
TGCAGCGTGGGCCTCGTGGCCCTAGCCAAAAACATTCAGTACTTC | CSVGLVALAKNIQYF | TRBJ2-4 | - | - | TRBV29-1
TGTGCCAGCAGCTCCCGGACTAGCGGGAGCACAGATACGCAGTATTTT | CASSSRTSGSTDTQYF | TRBJ2-3 | - | TRBD2 | TRBV7-9
TGCGCCAGCAGCTTAAACAGGGGACGTAATGAAAAACTGTTTTTT | CASSLNRGRNEKLFF | TRBJ1-4 | - | TRBD1 | TRBV5-1